Listed below are T cell receptor beta chains from one sample, sequenced in a study of brain T cells in children with intractable seizures. Here immunoSEQ multiplex PCR was the method, and the copy in TCRdb shows in-frame clones only, minus some. The table lists 60,000 to 65,000 clones, about 96% of them singletons. The material sequenced was peripheral blood, taken at surgery. The receptors here all came from a boy under three years old with focal cortical dysplasia and intractable seizures. Both conserved end residues are part of each CDR3. D genes are given only for firm matches. Not every row has a clone size; where given, it reads once, few, many or a size class.

J | size | D | V | DNA | CDR3
TRBJ1-2 | . | . | TRBV7-9 | TGTGCCAGCAGCTTAGATATTCGGAGACAACAAGCGAACTATGGCTACACCTTC | CASSLDIRRQQANYGYTF
TRBJ2-7 | . | TRBD2 | TRBV4-2 | TGTGCCAGCAGCCGGACTAGCTTGCTCTCCTACGAGCAGTACTTC | CASSRTSLLSYEQYF
TRBJ2-1 | . | . | TRBV19 | TGTGCCAGTAGTATTCGAGCTTACAATGAGCAGTTCTTC | CASSIRAYNEQFF
TRBJ1-4 | . | . | TRBV5-1 | TGCGCCAGCAGCCCCACCCCTGCAACTAATGAAAAACTGTTTTTT | CASSPTPATNEKLFF
TRBJ2-5 | . | . | TRBV27 | TGTGCCAGCAGTTTATCGCCCCAAGTTGCCGGGTGGATCCAGTACTTC | CASSLSPQVAGWIQYF
TRBJ2-1 | . | . | TRBV27 | TGTGCCAGCAGCCCCACCGACCGGGGTGAGCAGTTCTTC | CASSPTDRGEQFF
TRBJ2-6 | . | . | TRBV5-6 | TGTGCCAGCAGCCCGGTTATAAACTCTGGGGCCAACGTCCTGACTTTC | CASSPVINSGANVLTF
TRBJ2-7 | . | TRBD1 | TRBV19 | TGTGCCAGTAGTATCTACCCGGGACAGGGGTACTACGAGCAGTACTTC | CASSIYPGQGYYEQYF
TRBJ1-2 | . | . | TRBV4-3 | TGCGCCAGCAGCCAAGTGGGGCAGGCCAATAACTATGGCTACACCTTC | CASSQVGQANNYGYTF
TRBJ2-1 | . | . | TRBV21-1 | TGTGCCAGCAGCAAAGTCGGGACTAGCGGGATGGACAATGAGCAGTTCTTC | CASSKVGTSGMDNEQFF
TRBJ2-3 | . | TRBD2 | TRBV2 | TGTGCCGGAGGACTAGCGGGAGGAGGAGATACGCAGTATTTT | CAGGLAGGGDTQYF
TRBJ2-3 | . | . | TRBV5-6 | TGTGCCAGCAGCTTAGGACGGAACATTAACACAGATACGCAGTATTTT | CASSLGRNINTDTQYF
TRBJ1-2 | . | TRBD1 | TRBV7-2 | TGTGCCAGCAGCACGTCGACAGGGGGCCGCACCTTC | CASSTSTGGRTF
TRBJ2-7 | . | . | TRBV7-2 | TGTGCCAGCAGCTTCATAGGGGGCGAGCAGTACTTC | CASSFIGGEQYF
TRBJ1-1 | . | . | TRBV6-5 | TGTGCCAGCACAGAACGGATGAACACTGAAGCTTTCTTT | CASTERMNTEAFF
TRBJ2-1 | . | TRBD2 | TRBV19 | TGTGCCACCACCATGGGACTAGCGGAGCGCGATGAGCAGTTCTTC | CATTMGLAERDEQFF
TRBJ2-2 | . | . | TRBV7-8 | TGTGCCAGCAGCTTAGCGCGTTTCTTTGTGGGAGAGCTGTTTTTT | CASSLARFFVGELFF
TRBJ2-2 | . | . | TRBV2 | TGTGCCAGCAGTGCAGGGGACACCGGGGAGCTGTTTTTT | CASSAGDTGELFF
TRBJ2-3 | . | TRBD1 | TRBV2 | TGTGCCAGCAGTGGGACAGGGGGAGGCACAGATACGCAGTATTTT | CASSGTGGGTDTQYF
TRBJ2-5 | . | . | TRBV28 | TGTGCCAGCAGTTCGCCGGTCTGGACCCAGTACTTC | CASSSPVWTQYF
TRBJ1-2 | . | . | TRBV27 | TGTGCCAGCAGTTTATCCCACAGCAACTATGGCTACACCTTC | CASSLSHSNYGYTF
TRBJ1-1 | once | TRBD1 | TRBV5-4 | TGTGCCAGCTCAACCAGCCGGGACAGGGTTGGCACTGAAGCTTTCTTT | CASSTSRDRVGTEAFF
TRBJ2-3 | . | . | TRBV7-9 | TGTGCCAGCAGCTTTGACGTAATAGGAGAAAGTCTGTATTTT | CASSFDVIGESLYF
TRBJ1-4 | . | . | TRBV10-3 | TGTGCCATCAGTGAACAGGGAAATGAAAAACTGTTTTTT | CAISEQGNEKLFF
TRBJ2-7 | . | . | TRBV11-2 | TGTGCCAGCAGCCAGAACAGGGTCAGCTCCTACGAGCAGTACTTC | CASSQNRVSSYEQYF
TRBJ2-2 | . | TRBD1 | TRBV5-1 | TGCGCCAGCAGCTTGCTAACAGGGGGGACCGGGGAGCTGTTTTTT | CASSLLTGGTGELFF